This T cell receptor (beta chain) originates from a study of somatic mutations in cytotoxic T cells in rheumatoid arthritis (dated by TCRdb to about 2017). Background on the whole study: Some V beta antibody-stained T-cell populations were flow-sorted on a FACSAria II or Sony SH800 at nearly 100% purity, and sorted V beta1+ cells also underwent TCRB sequencing. A total of 65 or so rheumatoid arthritis patients and more than 15 healthy controls underwent TCRB deep sequencing. To characterize clonality, the study used TCRB deep sequencing while asking whether somatic mutations are carried by expanded CD8+ T-cell clones in newly diagnosed, untreated rheumatoid arthritis. Patients and controls did not essentially differ in median age, which was nearly identical between the groups. Points the paper makes about the study in general: There was no significant difference in CD8+ T-cell clonality between rheumatoid arthritis patients and age-matched healthy controls. The expanded CD8+ clones had unknown antigen targets, and not appearing in virus-specific databases did not rule out that they were virus-specific. CD8+ clonality increased with age in patients (Spearman r=0.49) but not in healthy controls. In about an eighth of the roughly 65 patients the largest CD8+ clone exceeded 20% of CD8+ cells, and several identical CD8+ TCRB sequences were shared between blood and synovial fluid. The slight underrepresentation of TRBV07 in patients was not corrected for multiple comparisons.

Turning to this clone: Its antigen remains undetermined. Qualities for individual bases were not recorded, and no much larger clone is one base off.

The immunoSEQ assay was applied to genomic DNA for TCRB CDR3 sequencing. The study's own analysis went as follows. Analyses were restricted to productive TCRB rearrangements. A clone was defined by a unique TCRB CDR3 sequence, and clonality was computed as a productive clonality index based on Shannon entropy. The template counts of each clone relative to the total templates per sample were used to calculate repertoire overlap between two samples. A correlation with a Spearman r of around 0.6 was found between V-gene usage by flow cytometry and V-gene usage by TCRB sequencing. As stored in TCRdb, this immuneACCESS dataset retains in-frame rearrangements with V and J assigned. A fraction of the clones does not appear; measured against another copy, unresolved V genes explain less than half of the discrepancy, and the remainder lacks a known reason. V, J and clone size reflect that table, while D and trimming were determined from the DNA. The sample data list tens of thousands of clones, and roughly 86% of these were observed just once. The ten most abundant clones make up under 20% of the sample.

Buffy coats from about 20 blood donors served as healthy controls, a group that was approximately 58% female with a median age of about 60 years (range roughly 21-70). Flow cytometry confirmed the purity of CD4+ and CD8+ cells that had been isolated by positive magnetic bead selection on an AutoMACS. Isolation of peripheral blood mononuclear cells was done through Ficoll-Paque PLUS density gradient separation. Nucleospin Tissue or Tissue XS kits were used to extract DNA from CD4-enriched, CD8-enriched or PBMC samples, and a Qubit 2.0 fluorometer was used for quantification. Reading the germline V gene gives CDR1 MNHNS and CDR2 SASEGT. There are 16 amino acids in the CDR3, from cysteine to phenylalanine inclusive. CDR3 DNA only is kept here, 48 bases in frame from base 1. From V the trimming removes 1 base and from J it removes 0 bases, while the gene matches leave 2 bases of the junction unaccounted for.

This receptor was identified in a woman aged 45-65 years in good health. Source material: CD8+ T cells sorted from blood. The chain employs TRBV6-1 and TRBJ1-4, and 7 bases in between align with TRBD1. CDR3 protein: CASSEGTGATNEKLFF. Here is the DNA: TGTGCCAGCAGTGAAGGGACAGGTGCAACTAATGAAAAACTGTTTTTT.